Following are 28 T cell receptor beta chains from one sample sequenced in a study of shared clonotypes between healthy human individuals. Sequencing used immunoSEQ multiplex PCR; TCRdb keeps in-frame clones, though not all of them. Seen here are over 300,000 clones, about nine tenths observed once, and the top ten hold roughly 17%. Material: memory CD8+ T cells sorted from blood. This sample's subset: CD45RO+ cells pooled with CCR7-negative TemRA cells. Receptor source: a man younger than 35 in good health.

The gene calls are TRBV28 and TRBJ2-5, with D tentatively TRBD2 (5 bases). In germline, CDR1 is MDHEN, CDR2 SYDVKM. Trimming cost V 3 bases and J 3 bases, with 8 bases left between them. The CDR3 covers 13 residues. CDR3 sequence: CASSLAGKETQYF. CDR3 nucleotide sequence: TGTGCCAGCAGTTTGGCGGGCAAAGAGACCCAGTACTTC. The full variable domain, with the rest looked up from reference TRBV28 and TRBJ2-5, is DVKVTQSSRYLVKRTGEKVFLECVQDMDHENMFWYRQDPGLGLRLIYFSYDVKMKEKGDIPEGYSVSREKKERFSLILESASTNQTSMYLCASSLAGKETQYFGPGTRLLVL.

The V gene is TRBV9, the J gene TRBJ2-5, with a possible D match to TRBD1 (6 bases). CDR3 size: 15 residues. The ends were cut back, 4 bases at V and 0 bases at J, with 13 bases in the middle. The germline gives CDR1 SGDLS, CDR2 YYNGEE. CDR3 residues: CASSLSGTYQETQYF. CDR3 DNA sequence: TGTGCCAGCAGCTTGTCCGGGACATACCAAGAGACCCAGTACTTC. The full variable domain, in which reference TRBV9 and TRBJ2-5 provide the parts outside the CDR3, is DSGVTQTPKHLITATGQRVTLRCSPRSGDLSVYWYQQSLDQGLQFLIQYYNGEERAKGNILERFSAQQFPDLHSELNLSSLELGDSALYFCASSLSGTYQETQYFGPGTRLLVL.

This clone has only a few counts. The sample carries other DNA sequences with the same CDR3. The chain joins TRBV9 to TRBJ2-7; tentative D call: TRBD2 (6 bases). The CDR3 length is 14 residues. Per the germline V gene, CDR1 is SGDLS and CDR2 is YYNGEE. Trimming stripped 0 bases from V and 3 bases from J, with 10 bases between. The CDR3 nucleotides are TGTGCCAGCAGCGTAGGGGGAGGTGGCTACGAGCAGTACTTC. This encodes CASSVGGGGYEQYF.

This clone came up once. The chain couples TRBV7-9 to TRBJ1-4; tentative D call: TRBD1 (5 bases). The germline V gene encodes CDR1 SEHNR and CDR2 FQNEAQ (reference sequence). V was pared by 0 bases and J by 6 bases, with 11 bases between. This CDR3 comprises 15 residues. CDR3 sequence (DNA): TGTGCCAGCAGCTTAGCCACGGGACGGTATGAAAAACTGTTTTTT. Its protein product is CASSLATGRYEKLFF.

This CDR3 is CASSHPEGGQPNYGYTF. The CDR3, as DNA: TGCGCCAGCAGCCACCCAGAAGGAGGACAGCCTAACTATGGCTACACCTTC. The chain recombines TRBV4-1 with TRBJ1-2; maybe TRBD1 (6 bases). The CDR3 covers 17 residues. V dropped 3 bases and J dropped 0 bases, with 17 bases sitting between them. Germline V gene data show CDR1 as MGHRA and CDR2 as YSYEKL.

V and J are TRBV7-9 and TRBJ2-7; no firm D call. The CDR3 has 15 amino acids. Germline-derived CDR1 and CDR2 are SEHNR and FQNEAQ (reference sequence). V lost 6 bases and J lost 4, with 19 bases in between. Here the CDR3 DNA reads TGTGCCAGCAGTCCTGGGCCAGGAAGTATTTACGAGCAGTACTTC. Its protein product is CASSPGPGSIYEQYF.

V and J are TRBV6-5 and TRBJ1-6, with 7 bases that match TRBD1. This CDR3 region has 16 residues. V lost 2 bases to trimming and J lost 7 bases; unmatched junction nucleotides: 8. CDR1 and CDR2 from the germline V gene are MNHEY and SVGAGI. CDR3 in amino acids: CASSYGGAGGNSPLHF. The CDR3 DNA is TGTGCCAGCAGTTACGGTGGGGCAGGGGGGAATTCACCCCTCCACTTT.

The CDR3 region is CASSLGQPNEKLFF. The CDR3 bases are TGTGCCAGCAGTTTAGGGCAGCCTAATGAAAAACTGTTTTTT. The chain is built from TRBV28 and TRBJ1-4; D gene ambiguous. CDR3 length: 14 residues. Trimming cost V 2 bases and J 3 bases, with 7 bases left between them. CDR1 and CDR2 from the germline V gene are MDHEN and SYDVKM.

This clone was seen a single time. CDR3 protein: CASSAPGSTYNEQFF. CDR3 sequence (DNA): TGTGCCAGCAGCGCCCCGGGATCTACCTACAATGAGCAGTTCTTC. This chain connects TRBV7-6 to TRBJ2-1, with D possibly being TRBD2 (5 bases). Germline V gene sequence: CDR1 SGHVS, CDR2 FNYEAQ. The V end was cut by 5 bases, the J end by 2 bases, with 13 bases between. The CDR3 is 15 amino acids.

This chain connects TRBV10-2 to TRBJ2-7, with no clear D. The CDR3 runs to 16 residues. Germline V gene sequence: CDR1 WSHSY, CDR2 SAAADI. V was clipped by 0 bases and J by 2 bases, with 14 bases between them. The CDR3 nucleotides read TGCGCCAGCAGTGAGTCGGCCGTTCGCTTCACCTACGAGCAGTACTTC. Protein product: CASSESAVRFTYEQYF.

V and J are TRBV7-2 and TRBJ1-4, with unresolved D. Trimming removed 8 bases at V and 8 bases at J, with 15 bases between. This CDR3 spans 13 amino acids. Germline CDR1 and CDR2: SGHTA and FQGNSA. The chain's CDR3 is CASSGDLREKLFF. In DNA, the CDR3 is TGTGCCAGCTCGGGAGACTTAAGAGAAAAACTGTTTTTT.

With respect to this clone: One end of the junction does not line up with germline, which may come from a read error. This chain uses TRBV5-1 with TRBJ2-2; maybe TRBD1 (6 bases). Germline-derived CDR1 and CDR2 are SGHRS and YFSETQ. The CDR3 length is 17 residues. CDR3: CASTVSSWDRDTEELFF. The CDR3 nucleotides read TGCGCCAGCACGGTTTCTTCGTGGGACCGGGACACCGAGGAGCTGTTTTTT.

The chain is built from TRBV6-1 and TRBJ1-4; 7 nucleotides line up with TRBD1. The CDR3 is 15 amino acids. Germline assignment: CDR1 MNHNS and CDR2 SASEGT. The ends lost 3 bases at V and 2 bases at J; junction bases unmatched: 3. The CDR3 DNA reads TGTGCCAGCAGTGAGTCAGGGGGGACTAATGAAAAACTGTTTTTT. It is translated as CASSESGGTNEKLFF.

The gene calls are TRBV12-5 and TRBJ2-7; a weak D match, TRBD2 (5 bases). This CDR3 region has 14 residues. Per germline, CDR1 LGHNT and CDR2 FRNRAP. V was pared by 6 bases and J by 2 bases, with 14 bases between. CDR3 sequence reads: CASGSGRGPYEQYF. CDR3 in DNA: TGTGCTAGTGGCAGCGGCCGAGGCCCCTACGAGCAGTACTTC.

V is TRBV6-5 and J is TRBJ1-1; D possibly corresponds to TRBD1 (6 bases). Trimming took off 5 bases at V and 1 base at J, with 11 bases between the two ends. This CDR3 has 14 amino acids. Looked up from germline, CDR1 is MNHEY and CDR2 is SVGAGI. CDR3 DNA: TGTGCCAGCAGTCAACAGGGCCCGAACACTGAAGCTTTCTTT. Translating gives CASSQQGPNTEAFF.

This rearrangement joins TRBV27 to TRBJ2-7; D is perhaps TRBD1 or TRBD2 (5 bases each). V lost 6 bases and J lost 2, with 11 bases in between. The germline gives CDR1 MNHEY, CDR2 SMNVEV (reference sequence). The CDR3 length is 13 residues. The DNA of the CDR3 is TGTGCCAGCAGACCGGGACCCACCTACGAGCAGTACTTC. Protein: CASRPGPTYEQYF.

The DNA for the CDR3 is TGTGCCAGCAGCTTTAGGGCGGGGGGCTACGAGCAGTACTTC. It codes for CASSFRAGGYEQYF. The chain joins TRBV7-8 to TRBJ2-7; 8 bases fit TRBD2. Unmatched junction bases numbered 4, after V lost 3 bases and J lost 3 bases. CDR1 is SGHVS and CDR2 is FQNEAQ in the germline V gene. This CDR3 is built from 14 residues.

The genes are TRBV7-2 and TRBJ2-2; the D is unclear. This CDR3 comprises 12 residues. Germline CDR1 is SGHTA and CDR2 is FQGNSA. V lost 5 bases to trimming and J lost 2 bases, with 3 bases between them. Written as DNA, the CDR3 is TGTGCCAGCAGCCGTAACACCGGGGAGCTGTTTTTT. As protein: CASSRNTGELFF.

The chain carries TRBV28 and TRBJ2-7; maybe TRBD2 (6 bases). CDR3 size: 16 residues. V dropped 6 bases and J dropped 2 bases, with 20 bases sitting between them. Per the germline V gene, CDR1 is MDHEN and CDR2 is SYDVKM. CDR3 DNA: TGTGCCAGCAGACATGGAGGGAATCTGTGGCCCTACGAGCAGTACTTC. It codes for CASRHGGNLWPYEQYF.

The chain combines TRBV6-5 with TRBJ1-6; 7 bases are a match to TRBD1. This CDR3 contains 13 residues. Germline CDR1 and CDR2: MNHEY and SVGAGI. The trim removed 5 bases at V and 7 bases at J, leaving 2 bases unmatched. The CDR3, as DNA: TGTGCCAGCAGTAAGACAGGGAATTCACCCCTCCACTTT. Its translation is CASSKTGNSPLHF.

The chain joins TRBV5-6 to TRBJ2-4; D is possibly TRBD1 (6 bases). This CDR3 has 14 amino acids. The ends were cut back, 3 bases at V and 7 bases at J, with 14 bases in the middle. The germline gives CDR1 SGHDT, CDR2 YYEEEE. The CDR3 region is CASSSNQGWNIQYF. CDR3 nucleotide sequence: TGTGCCAGCAGCTCGAACCAGGGGTGGAACATTCAGTACTTC.

This clone was counted a few times. This chain links TRBV7-9 with TRBJ1-5; D call uncertain. Looked up from germline, CDR1 is SEHNR and CDR2 is FQNEAQ (reference sequence). This CDR3 spans 12 amino acids. Deletions cut 4 bases from V and 5 bases from J, with 6 bases between. The CDR3 loop reads CASSSRDQPQHF. The CDR3, as DNA: TGTGCCAGCAGCTCGAGGGATCAGCCCCAGCATTTT.

The chain has TRBV6-5 and TRBJ2-1; D possibly corresponds to TRBD1 (5 bases). V dropped 8 bases and J dropped 11 bases, with 16 bases sitting between them. Looked up from germline, CDR1 is MNHEY and CDR2 is SVGAGI. This CDR3 contains 12 residues. CDR3 protein: CASSSGQGKQFF. The CDR3 coding sequence is TGTGCCAGCTCATCGGGTCAGGGTAAGCAGTTCTTC.

This chain connects TRBV28 to TRBJ1-5; no definite D call. V was trimmed by 5 bases and J by 0 bases, leaving 5 bases between them. The CDR3 is made up of 13 amino acids. From germline, CDR1 is MDHEN and CDR2 SYDVKM. The CDR3 DNA reads TGTGCCAGCAGTGCGGATAGCAATCAGCCCCAGCATTTT. This sequence encodes CASSADSNQPQHF.

This chain uses TRBV6-1 with TRBJ1-5, with D perhaps TRBD1 (5 bases). Trimming pared 9 bases from V and 6 bases from J, leaving 12 bases between. From germline, CDR1 is MNHNS and CDR2 SASEGT. This CDR3 is 12 amino acids long. CDR3 region: CASNQGPQPQHF. The CDR3, as DNA: TGTGCCAGTAACCAGGGTCCTCAGCCCCAGCATTTT.

The chain employs TRBV5-1 and TRBJ1-2; tentative D call: TRBD1 (5 bases). Germline V gene data show CDR1 as SGHRS and CDR2 as YFSETQ. There are 17 residues in the CDR3. V was trimmed by 3 bases and J by 3 bases, leaving 21 bases between them. The CDR3 reads CASSSSQVRGRDYGYTF. For the CDR3, the DNA is TGCGCCAGCAGCTCCTCCCAGGTGAGGGGCAGGGACTATGGCTACACCTTC. Full variable domain (missing parts from reference TRBV5-1 and TRBJ1-2): KAGVTQTPRYLIKTRGQQVTLSCSPISGHRSVSWYQQTPGQGLQFLFEYFSETQRNKGNFPGRFSGRQFSNSRSEMNVSTLELGDSALYLCASSSSQVRGRDYGYTFGSGTRLTVV.

The chain is built from TRBV11-3 and TRBJ2-3; 8 bases map to TRBD2. The J segment lost 2 bases and the V segment lost 5 bases, leaving 12 bases of the junction unmatched. The CDR3 runs to 17 residues. Looked up from germline, CDR1 is SGHNT and CDR2 is YENEEA. This CDR3 is CASSPGDGGVNTDTQYF. The CDR3 coding sequence is TGTGCCAGCAGCCCCGGTGACGGGGGGGTTAACACAGATACGCAGTATTTT.

The chain joins TRBV6-6 to TRBJ2-2; D gene uncertain. Germline CDR1 reads MNHNY; CDR2 reads SVGAGI (reference sequence). The CDR3 has 13 residues. V lost 0 bases to trimming and J lost 5 bases, with 4 bases between them. Here the CDR3 reads CASSYSSTGELFF. Written as DNA, the CDR3 is TGTGCCAGCAGTTACTCGAGTACCGGGGAGCTGTTTTTT.